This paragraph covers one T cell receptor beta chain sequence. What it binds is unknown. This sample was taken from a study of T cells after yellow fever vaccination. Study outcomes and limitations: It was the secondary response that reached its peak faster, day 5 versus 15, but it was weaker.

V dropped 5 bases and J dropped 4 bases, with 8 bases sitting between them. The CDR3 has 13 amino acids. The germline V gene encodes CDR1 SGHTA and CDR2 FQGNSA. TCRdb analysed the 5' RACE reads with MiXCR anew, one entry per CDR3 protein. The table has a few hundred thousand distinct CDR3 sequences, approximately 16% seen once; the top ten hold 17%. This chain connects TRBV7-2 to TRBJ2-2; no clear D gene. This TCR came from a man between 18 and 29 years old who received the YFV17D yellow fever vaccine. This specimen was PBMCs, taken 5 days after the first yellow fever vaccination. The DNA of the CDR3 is TGTGCCAGCAGCGCAGTCATCACCGGGGAGCTGTTTTTT. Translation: CASSAVITGELFF.